Here is one T cell receptor (beta chain) with its context. The authors' processing: The assay estimated nucleated cells by amplifying reference gene primers. Repertoires were generated with immunoSEQ multiplex PCR, while TCRdb's copy carries only in-frame clones and drops some. V and J calls and clone size come straight from that table; D and trimming were deduced from the DNA. The sample holds around 40,000 clones, 85% to 90% seen once. These data are taken from a study of blood T cell repertoires in COVID-19. Study-level information: From the United States, Italy and Spain came samples of acute and convalescent COVID-19. T cells, B-cell-depleted T cells, or PBMCs provided the cDNA or gDNA that served as material.

V lost 3 bases and J lost 7, with 3 bases in between. This CDR3 contains 11 residues. The chain joins TRBV12-3 or TRBV12-4 to TRBJ1-4; the D is unclear. The sample consisted of peripheral blood. The receptor was isolated from a man aged 50 or older with active or convalescent COVID-19. The CDR3 coding sequence is TGTGCCAGCAGTTTCGGTGAAAAACTGTTTTTT. It is translated as CASSFGEKLFF.